This T cell receptor (beta chain) was identified during a study of blood T cell repertoires in COVID-19. Study at large: Acute and convalescent COVID-19 samples came from the United States, Italy and Spain.

Membership in each cohort depended on participant-reported clinical history. CDR3 length: 18 residues. The germline CDR1 and CDR2 sequences are SGHVS and FNYEAQ. V was clipped by 6 bases and J by 0 bases; unmatched bases: 15. Per the authors' pipeline: Amplification from reference gene primers served as the basis for estimated nucleated cell counts. Assay: immunoSEQ multiplex PCR; the TCRdb copy retains only in-frame clones and omits some. For V, J and clone size, that table is used; D and trimming come from the DNA. The table has roughly 330,000 clones, approximately 87% seen once. This receptor was identified in a woman aged 25 to 39 who had recovered from COVID-19. Sequenced material: PBMCs or T cells enriched from blood (not recorded which). V is TRBV7-6 and J is TRBJ1-2, with 8 positions matching TRBD1. The DNA for the CDR3 is TGTGCCAGCAGGGGAAGTTCCGGGACAGGACATACTAACTATGGCTACACCTTC. Translated: CASRGSSGTGHTNYGYTF.